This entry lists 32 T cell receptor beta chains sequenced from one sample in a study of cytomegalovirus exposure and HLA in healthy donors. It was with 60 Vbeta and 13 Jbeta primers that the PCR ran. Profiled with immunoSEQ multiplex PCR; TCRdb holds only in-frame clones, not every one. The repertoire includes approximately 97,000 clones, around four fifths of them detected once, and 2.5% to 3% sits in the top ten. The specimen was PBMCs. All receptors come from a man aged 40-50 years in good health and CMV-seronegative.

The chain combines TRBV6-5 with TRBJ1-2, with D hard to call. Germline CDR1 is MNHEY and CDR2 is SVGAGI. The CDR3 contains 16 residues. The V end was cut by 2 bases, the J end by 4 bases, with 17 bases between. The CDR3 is CASSYVWVRGSYGYTF. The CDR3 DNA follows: TGTGCCAGCAGTTACGTCTGGGTTCGGGGAAGCTATGGCTACACCTTC.

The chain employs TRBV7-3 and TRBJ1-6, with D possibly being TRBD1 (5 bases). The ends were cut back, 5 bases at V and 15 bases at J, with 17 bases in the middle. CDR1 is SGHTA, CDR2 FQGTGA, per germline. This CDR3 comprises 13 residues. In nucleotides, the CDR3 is TGTGCCAGCAGCCCCTACCCGGGGGAGAGCCTCCACTTT. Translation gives CASSPYPGESLHF.

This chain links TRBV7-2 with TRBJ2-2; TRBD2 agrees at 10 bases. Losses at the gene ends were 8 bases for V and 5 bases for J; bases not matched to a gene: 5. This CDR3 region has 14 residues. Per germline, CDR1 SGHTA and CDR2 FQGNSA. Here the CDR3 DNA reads TGTGCCAGCGGCATTAGCGGGGGGACCGGGGAGCTGTTTTTT. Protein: CASGISGGTGELFF.

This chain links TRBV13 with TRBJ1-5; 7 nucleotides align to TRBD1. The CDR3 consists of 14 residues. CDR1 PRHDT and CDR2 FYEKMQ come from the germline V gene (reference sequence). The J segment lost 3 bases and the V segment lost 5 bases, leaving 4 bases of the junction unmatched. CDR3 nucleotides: TGTGCCAGCAGCGAGGGGGCGACCAATCAGCCCCAGCATTTT. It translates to CASSEGATNQPQHF. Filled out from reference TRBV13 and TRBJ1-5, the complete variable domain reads AAGVIQSPRHLIKEKRETATLKCYPIPRHDTVYWYQQGPGQDPQFLISFYEKMQSDKGSIPDRFSAQQFSDYHSELNMSSLELGDSALYFCASSEGATNQPQHFGDGTRLSIL.

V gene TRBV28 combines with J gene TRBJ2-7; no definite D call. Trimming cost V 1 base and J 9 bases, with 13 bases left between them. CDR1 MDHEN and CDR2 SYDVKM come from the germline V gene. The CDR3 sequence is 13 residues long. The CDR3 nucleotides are TGTGCCAGCAGTTTATCGAATCCGGTTGGGCAGTACTTC. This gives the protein CASSLSNPVGQYF. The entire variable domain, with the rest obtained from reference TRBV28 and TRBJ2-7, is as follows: DVKVTQSSRYLVKRTGEKVFLECVQDMDHENMFWYRQDPGLGLRLIYFSYDVKMKEKGDIPEGYSVSREKKERFSLILESASTNQTSMYLCASSLSNPVGQYFGPGTRLTVT.

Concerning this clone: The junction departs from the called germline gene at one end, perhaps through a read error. The CDR3 nucleotides are TGTGCTAGCAGCCCCCGGACTGTCCAAGAGACCCAGTACTTC. Translating it yields CASSPRTVQETQYF. The chain is built from TRBV7-7 and TRBJ2-5, with a tentative D call TRBD2 (5 bases). CDR1 and CDR2 from the germline V gene are SSHAT and FNYEAQ (reference sequence). This CDR3 is 14 amino acids long.

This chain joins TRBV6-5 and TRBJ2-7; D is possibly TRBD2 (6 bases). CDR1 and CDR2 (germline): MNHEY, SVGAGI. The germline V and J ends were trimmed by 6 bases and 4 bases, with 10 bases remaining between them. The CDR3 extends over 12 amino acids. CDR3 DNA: TGTGCCAGCAGAAGTGGAGGGTACGAGCAGTACTTC. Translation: CASRSGGYEQYF.

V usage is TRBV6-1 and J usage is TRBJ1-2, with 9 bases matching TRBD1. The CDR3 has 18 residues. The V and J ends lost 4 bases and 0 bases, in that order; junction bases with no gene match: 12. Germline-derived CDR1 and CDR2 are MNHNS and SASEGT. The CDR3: CASSADYRDRATNYGYTF. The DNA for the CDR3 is TGTGCCAGCAGTGCAGATTACCGGGACAGGGCTACTAACTATGGCTACACCTTC.

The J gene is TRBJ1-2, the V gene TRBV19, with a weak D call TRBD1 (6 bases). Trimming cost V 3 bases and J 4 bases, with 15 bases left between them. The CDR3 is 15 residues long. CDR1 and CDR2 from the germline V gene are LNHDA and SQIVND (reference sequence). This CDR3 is CASSMTPDRSYGYTF. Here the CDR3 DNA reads TGTGCCAGTAGTATGACCCCGGACAGATCCTATGGCTACACCTTC.

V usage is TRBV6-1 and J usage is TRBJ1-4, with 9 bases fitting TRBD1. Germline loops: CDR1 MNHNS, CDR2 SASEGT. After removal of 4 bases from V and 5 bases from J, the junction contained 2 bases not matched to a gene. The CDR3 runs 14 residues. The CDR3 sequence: CASSGQGVNEKLFF. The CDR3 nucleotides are TGTGCCAGCAGTGGACAGGGGGTGAATGAAAAACTGTTTTTT.

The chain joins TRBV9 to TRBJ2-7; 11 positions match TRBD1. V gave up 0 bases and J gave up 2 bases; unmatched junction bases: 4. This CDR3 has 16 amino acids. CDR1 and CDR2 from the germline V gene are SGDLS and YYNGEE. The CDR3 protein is CASSVGPGQGAYEQYF. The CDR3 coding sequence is TGTGCCAGCAGCGTAGGGCCGGGACAGGGGGCCTACGAGCAGTACTTC.

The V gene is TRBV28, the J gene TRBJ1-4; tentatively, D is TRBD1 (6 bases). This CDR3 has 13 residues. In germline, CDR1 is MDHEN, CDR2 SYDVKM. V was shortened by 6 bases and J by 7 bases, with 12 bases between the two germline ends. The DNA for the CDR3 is TGTGCCAGCAGACGGGGGGCGGGTGAAAAACTGTTTTTT. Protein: CASRRGAGEKLFF.

The CDR3, as DNA: TGTGCCTGGAGCCGGGACAGGGGGCCTAATAGCAATCAGCCCCAGCATTTT. Translating it yields CAWSRDRGPNSNQPQHF. This chain uses TRBV30 with TRBJ1-5; 12 nucleotides agree with TRBD1. The V and J ends lost 3 bases and 0 bases, in that order; junction bases with no gene match: 6. Germline CDR1 and CDR2: GTSNPN and SVGIG (reference sequence). CDR3 length: 17 amino acids.

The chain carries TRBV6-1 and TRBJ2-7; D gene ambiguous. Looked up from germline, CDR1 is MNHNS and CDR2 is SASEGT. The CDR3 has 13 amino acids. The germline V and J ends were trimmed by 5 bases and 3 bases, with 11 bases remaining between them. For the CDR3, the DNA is TGTGCCAGCAGTCTCTACAGTCTCTACGAGCAGTACTTC. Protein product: CASSLYSLYEQYF.

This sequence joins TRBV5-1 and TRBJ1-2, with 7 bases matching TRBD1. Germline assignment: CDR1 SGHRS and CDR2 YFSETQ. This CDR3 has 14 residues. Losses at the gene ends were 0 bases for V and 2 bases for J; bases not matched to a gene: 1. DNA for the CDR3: TGCGCCAGCAGCTTGGTGACAGGGAACTATGGCTACACCTTC. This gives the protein CASSLVTGNYGYTF.

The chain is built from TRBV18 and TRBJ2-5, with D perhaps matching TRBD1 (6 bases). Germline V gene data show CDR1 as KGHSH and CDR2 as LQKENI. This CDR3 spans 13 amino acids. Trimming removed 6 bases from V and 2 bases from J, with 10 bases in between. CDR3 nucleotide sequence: TGTGCCAGCTCGCGACAGGCACAAGAGACCCAGTACTTC. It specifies CASSRQAQETQYF.

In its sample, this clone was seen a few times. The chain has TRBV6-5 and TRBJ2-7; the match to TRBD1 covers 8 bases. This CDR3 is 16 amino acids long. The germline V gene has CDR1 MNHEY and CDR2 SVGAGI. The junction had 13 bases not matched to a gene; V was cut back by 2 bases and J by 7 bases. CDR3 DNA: TGTGCCAGCAGTTACAGGGGGACAGGTTTTGGCGTTGAGCAGTACTTC. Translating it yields CASSYRGTGFGVEQYF.

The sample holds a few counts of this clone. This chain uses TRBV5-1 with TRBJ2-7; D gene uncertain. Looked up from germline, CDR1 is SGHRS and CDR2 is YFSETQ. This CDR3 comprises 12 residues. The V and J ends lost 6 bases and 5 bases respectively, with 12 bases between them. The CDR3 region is CASNLADDEQYF. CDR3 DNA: TGCGCCAGCAATTTGGCAGATGACGAGCAGTACTTC.

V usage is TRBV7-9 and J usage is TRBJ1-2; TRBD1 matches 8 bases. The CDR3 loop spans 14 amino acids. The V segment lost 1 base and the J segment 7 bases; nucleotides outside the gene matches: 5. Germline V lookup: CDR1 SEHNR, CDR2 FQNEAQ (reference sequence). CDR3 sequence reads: CASSLGGQVLGYTF. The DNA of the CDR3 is TGTGCCAGCAGCTTAGGGGGACAGGTCCTTGGCTACACCTTC.

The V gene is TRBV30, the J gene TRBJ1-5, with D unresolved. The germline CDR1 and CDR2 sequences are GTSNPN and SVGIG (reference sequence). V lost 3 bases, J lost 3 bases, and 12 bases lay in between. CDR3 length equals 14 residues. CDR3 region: CAWRPGVPNQPQHF. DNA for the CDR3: TGTGCCTGGAGGCCCGGTGTCCCCAATCAGCCCCAGCATTTT.

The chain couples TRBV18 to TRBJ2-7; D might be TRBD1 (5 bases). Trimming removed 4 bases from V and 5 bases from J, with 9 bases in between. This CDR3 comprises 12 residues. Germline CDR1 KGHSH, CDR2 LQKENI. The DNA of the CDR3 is TGTGCCAGCTCACTGGGCAGGGACGAGCAGTACTTC. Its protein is CASSLGRDEQYF.

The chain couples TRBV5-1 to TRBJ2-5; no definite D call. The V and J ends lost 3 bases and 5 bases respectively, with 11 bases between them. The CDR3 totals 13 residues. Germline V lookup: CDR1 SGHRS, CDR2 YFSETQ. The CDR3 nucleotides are TGCGCCAGCAGCTCCCAGGTACGGGAGACCCAGTACTTC. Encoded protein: CASSSQVRETQYF.

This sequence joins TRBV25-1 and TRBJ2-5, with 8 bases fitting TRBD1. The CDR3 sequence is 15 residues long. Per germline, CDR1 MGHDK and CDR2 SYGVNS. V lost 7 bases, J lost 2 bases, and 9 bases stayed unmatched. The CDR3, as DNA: TGTGCCAGCAAACCGCGGGACAGGATACAAGAGACCCAGTACTTC. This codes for CASKPRDRIQETQYF.

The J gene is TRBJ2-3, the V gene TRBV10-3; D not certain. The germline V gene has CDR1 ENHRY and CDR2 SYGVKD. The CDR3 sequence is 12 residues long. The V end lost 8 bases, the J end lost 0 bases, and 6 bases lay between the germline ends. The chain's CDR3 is CAIGGSTDTQYF. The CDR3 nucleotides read TGTGCCATCGGCGGAAGCACAGATACGCAGTATTTT.

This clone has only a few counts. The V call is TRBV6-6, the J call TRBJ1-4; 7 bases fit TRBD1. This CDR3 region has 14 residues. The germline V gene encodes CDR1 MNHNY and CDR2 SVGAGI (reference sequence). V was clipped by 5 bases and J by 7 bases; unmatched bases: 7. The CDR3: CASSTGVGSEKLFF. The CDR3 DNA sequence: TGTGCCAGCAGTACAGGGGTGGGGAGTGAAAAACTGTTTTTT.

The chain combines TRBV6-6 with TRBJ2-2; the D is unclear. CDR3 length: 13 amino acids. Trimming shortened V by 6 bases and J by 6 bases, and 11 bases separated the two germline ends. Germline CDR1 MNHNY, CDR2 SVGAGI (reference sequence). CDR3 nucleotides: TGTGCCAGCAGCGAGGTTTACGCCGGGGAGCTGTTTTTT. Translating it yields CASSEVYAGELFF.

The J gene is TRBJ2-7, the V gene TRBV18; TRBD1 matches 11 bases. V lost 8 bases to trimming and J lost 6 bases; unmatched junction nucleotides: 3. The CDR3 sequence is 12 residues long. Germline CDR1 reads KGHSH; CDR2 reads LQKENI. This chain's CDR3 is CASTGQGAEQYF. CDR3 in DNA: TGTGCCAGCACCGGACAGGGGGCCGAGCAGTACTTC.

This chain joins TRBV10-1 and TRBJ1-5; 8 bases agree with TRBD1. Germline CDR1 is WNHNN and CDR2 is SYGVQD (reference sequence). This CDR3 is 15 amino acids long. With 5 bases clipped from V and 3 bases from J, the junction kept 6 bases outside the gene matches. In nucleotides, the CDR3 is TGCGCCAGCAGTAAGGGACAGGTCTTCAATCAGCCCCAGCATTTT. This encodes CASSKGQVFNQPQHF.

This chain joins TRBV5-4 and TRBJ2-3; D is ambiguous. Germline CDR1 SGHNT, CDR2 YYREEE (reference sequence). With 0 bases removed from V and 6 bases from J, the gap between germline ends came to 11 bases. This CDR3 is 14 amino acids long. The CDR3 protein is CASSLVSLRDTQYF. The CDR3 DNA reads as TGTGCCAGCAGCTTGGTATCGCTACGGGATACGCAGTATTTT. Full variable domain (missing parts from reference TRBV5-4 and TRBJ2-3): ETGVTQSPTHLIKTRGQQVTLRCSSQSGHNTVSWYQQALGQGPQFIFQYYREEENGRGNFPPRFSGLQFPNYSSELNVNALELDDSALYLCASSLVSLRDTQYFGPGTRLTVL.

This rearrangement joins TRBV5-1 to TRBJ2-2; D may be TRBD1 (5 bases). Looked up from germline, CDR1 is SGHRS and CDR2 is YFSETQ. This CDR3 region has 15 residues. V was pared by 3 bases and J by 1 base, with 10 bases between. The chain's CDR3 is CASSSGGQNTGELFF. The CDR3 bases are TGCGCCAGCAGCTCTGGCGGACAGAACACCGGGGAGCTGTTTTTT.

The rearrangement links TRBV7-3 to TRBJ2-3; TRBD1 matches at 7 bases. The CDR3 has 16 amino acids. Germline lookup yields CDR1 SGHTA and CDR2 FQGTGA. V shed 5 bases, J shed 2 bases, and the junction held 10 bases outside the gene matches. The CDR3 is CASSPGTETPTDTQYF. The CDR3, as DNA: TGTGCCAGCAGCCCCGGGACAGAGACCCCCACAGATACGCAGTATTTT.

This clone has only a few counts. The CDR3 DNA follows: TGCGCCAGCAGCTTGGACAGGGCGAACGGGGAGCTGTTTTTT. Translating it yields CASSLDRANGELFF. This chain uses TRBV5-1 with TRBJ2-2, with D possibly being TRBD1 (6 bases). This CDR3 spans 14 amino acids. Between the trimmed V and J ends, which lost 0 bases and 7 bases, there was a span of 10 bases. Looked up from germline, CDR1 is SGHRS and CDR2 is YFSETQ.